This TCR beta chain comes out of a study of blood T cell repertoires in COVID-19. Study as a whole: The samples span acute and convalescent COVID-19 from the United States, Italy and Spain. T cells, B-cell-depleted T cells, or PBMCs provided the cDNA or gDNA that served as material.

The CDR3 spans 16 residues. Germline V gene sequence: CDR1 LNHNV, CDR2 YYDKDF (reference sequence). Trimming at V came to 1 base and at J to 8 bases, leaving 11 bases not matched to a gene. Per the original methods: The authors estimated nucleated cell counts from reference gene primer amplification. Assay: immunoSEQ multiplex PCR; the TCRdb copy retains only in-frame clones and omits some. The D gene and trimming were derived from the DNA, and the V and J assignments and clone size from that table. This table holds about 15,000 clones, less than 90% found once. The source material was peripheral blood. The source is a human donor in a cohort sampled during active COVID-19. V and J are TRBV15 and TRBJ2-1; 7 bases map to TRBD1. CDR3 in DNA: TGTGCCACCAGCAGAGTTACAGGGGTAACGCGCGATGAGCAGTTCTTC. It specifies CATSRVTGVTRDEQFF.